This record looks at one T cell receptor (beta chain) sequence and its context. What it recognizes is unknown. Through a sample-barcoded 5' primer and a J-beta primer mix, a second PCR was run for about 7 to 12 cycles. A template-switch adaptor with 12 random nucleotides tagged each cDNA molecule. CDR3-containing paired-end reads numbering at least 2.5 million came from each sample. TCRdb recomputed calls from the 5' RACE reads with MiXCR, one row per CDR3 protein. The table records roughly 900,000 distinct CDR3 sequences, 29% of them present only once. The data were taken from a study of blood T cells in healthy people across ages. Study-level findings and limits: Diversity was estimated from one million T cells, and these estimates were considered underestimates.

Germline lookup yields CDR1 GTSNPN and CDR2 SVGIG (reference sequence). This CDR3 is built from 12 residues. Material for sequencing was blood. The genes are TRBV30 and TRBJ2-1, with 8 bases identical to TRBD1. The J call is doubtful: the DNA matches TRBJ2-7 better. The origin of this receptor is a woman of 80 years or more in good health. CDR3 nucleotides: TGTGCCTGGAGTGCAGGGGGCAATGAGCAGTACTTC. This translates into CAWSAGGNEQYF.